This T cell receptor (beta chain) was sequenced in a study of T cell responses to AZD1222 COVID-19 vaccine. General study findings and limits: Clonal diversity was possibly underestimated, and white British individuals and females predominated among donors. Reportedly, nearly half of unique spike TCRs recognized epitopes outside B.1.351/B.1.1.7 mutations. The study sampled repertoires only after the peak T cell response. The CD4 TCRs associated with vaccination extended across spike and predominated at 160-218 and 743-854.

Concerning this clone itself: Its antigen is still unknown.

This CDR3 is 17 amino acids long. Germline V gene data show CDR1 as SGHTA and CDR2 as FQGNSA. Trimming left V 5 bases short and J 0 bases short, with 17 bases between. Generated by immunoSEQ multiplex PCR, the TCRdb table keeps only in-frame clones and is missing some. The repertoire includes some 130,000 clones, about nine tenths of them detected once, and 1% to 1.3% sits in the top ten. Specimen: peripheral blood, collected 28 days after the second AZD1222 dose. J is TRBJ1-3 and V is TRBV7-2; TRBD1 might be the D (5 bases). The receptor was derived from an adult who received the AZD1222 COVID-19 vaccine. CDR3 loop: CASSLAGLLASGNTIYF. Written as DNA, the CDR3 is TGTGCCAGCAGCCTGGCGGGGCTCCTCGCCTCTGGAAACACCATATATTTT. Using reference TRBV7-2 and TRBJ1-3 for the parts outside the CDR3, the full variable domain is GAGVSQSPSNKVTEKGKDVELRCDPISGHTALYWYRQSLGQGLEFLIYFQGNSAPDKSGLPSDRFSAERTGGSVSTLTIQRTQQEDSAVYLCASSLAGLLASGNTIYFGEGSWLTVV.